A single T cell receptor (beta chain) is shown here with its context. The protocol was immunoSEQ multiplex PCR, while the TCRdb copy is restricted to in-frame clones and leaves out a portion. There are roughly 20,000 clones in the sample; roughly 84% occur only once, and about 5.9% lies in the top ten. The data derive from a study of PD-1 blockade in classical Hodgkin lymphoma. All the patients suffered relapse after autologous stem cell transplantation, and brentuximab vedotin exposure differed. Germline trimming cut 2 bases from V and 8 bases from J; bases unmatched to any gene: 9. This CDR3 has 16 amino acids. Germline lookup yields CDR1 SEHNR and CDR2 FQNEAQ (reference sequence).

J is TRBJ1-4 and V is TRBV7-9; 9 bases fit TRBD1. The clonotype originates from a human donor with classical Hodgkin lymphoma. The sample consisted of peripheral blood mononuclear cells (PBMCs), taken at baseline. CDR3 in amino acids: CASSLRPWTGEEKLFF. CDR3 sequence (DNA): TGTGCCAGCAGCTTACGACCCTGGACAGGGGAGGAAAAACTGTTTTTT.